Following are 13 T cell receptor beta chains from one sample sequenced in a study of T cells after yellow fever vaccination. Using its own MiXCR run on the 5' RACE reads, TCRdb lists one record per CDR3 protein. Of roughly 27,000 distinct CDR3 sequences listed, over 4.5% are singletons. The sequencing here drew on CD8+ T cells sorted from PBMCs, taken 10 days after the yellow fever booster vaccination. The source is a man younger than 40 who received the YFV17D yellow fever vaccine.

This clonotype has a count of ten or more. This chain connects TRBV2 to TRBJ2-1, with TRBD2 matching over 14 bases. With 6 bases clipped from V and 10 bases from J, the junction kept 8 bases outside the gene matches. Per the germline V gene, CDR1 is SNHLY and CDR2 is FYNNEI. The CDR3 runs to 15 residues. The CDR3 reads CASRRGLAGVREQFF. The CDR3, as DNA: TGTGCCAGCAGGCGGGGACTAGCGGGAGTCCGAGAGCAGTTCTTC.

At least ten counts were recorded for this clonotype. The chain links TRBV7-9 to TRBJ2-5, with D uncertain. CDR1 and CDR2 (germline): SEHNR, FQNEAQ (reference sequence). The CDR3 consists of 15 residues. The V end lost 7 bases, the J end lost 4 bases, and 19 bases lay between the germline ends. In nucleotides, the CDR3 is TGTGCCAGCACCCCGGTAGCAAATGTTGGAGAGACCCAGTACTTC. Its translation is CASTPVANVGETQYF.

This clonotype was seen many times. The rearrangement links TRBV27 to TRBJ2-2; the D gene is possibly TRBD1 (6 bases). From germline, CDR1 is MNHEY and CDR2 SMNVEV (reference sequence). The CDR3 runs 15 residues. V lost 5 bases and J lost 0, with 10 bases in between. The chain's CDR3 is CASSRRGANTGELFF. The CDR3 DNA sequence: TGTGCCAGCAGTCGCAGGGGCGCGAACACCGGGGAGCTGTTTTTT.

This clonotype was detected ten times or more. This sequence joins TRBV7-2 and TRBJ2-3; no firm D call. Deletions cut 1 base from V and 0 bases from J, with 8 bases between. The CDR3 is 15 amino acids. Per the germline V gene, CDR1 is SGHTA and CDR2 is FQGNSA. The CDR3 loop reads CASSLGLTSTDTQYF. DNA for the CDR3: TGTGCCAGCAGCTTAGGGCTAACTAGCACAGATACGCAGTATTTT. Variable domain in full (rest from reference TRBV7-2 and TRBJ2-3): GAGVSQSPSNKVTEKGKDVELRCDPISGHTALYWYRQSLGQGLEFLIYFQGNSAPDKSGLPSDRFSAERTGGSVSTLTIQRTQQEDSAVYLCASSLGLTSTDTQYFGPGTRLTVL.

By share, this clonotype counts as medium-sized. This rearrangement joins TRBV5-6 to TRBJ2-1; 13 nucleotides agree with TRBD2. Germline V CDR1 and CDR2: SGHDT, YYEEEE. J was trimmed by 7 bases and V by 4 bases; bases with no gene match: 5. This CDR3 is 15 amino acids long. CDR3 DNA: TGTGCCAGCAGCCTCCGGACTAGCGGGAGAAATGAGCAGTTCTTC. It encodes CASSLRTSGRNEQFF.

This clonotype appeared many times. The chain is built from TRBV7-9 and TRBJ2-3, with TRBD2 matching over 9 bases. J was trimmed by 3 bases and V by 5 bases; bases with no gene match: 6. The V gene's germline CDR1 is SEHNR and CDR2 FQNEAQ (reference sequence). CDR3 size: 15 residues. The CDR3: CASSPGLANTDTQYF. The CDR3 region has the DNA TGTGCCAGCAGCCCCGGACTAGCGAATACAGATACGCAGTATTTT.

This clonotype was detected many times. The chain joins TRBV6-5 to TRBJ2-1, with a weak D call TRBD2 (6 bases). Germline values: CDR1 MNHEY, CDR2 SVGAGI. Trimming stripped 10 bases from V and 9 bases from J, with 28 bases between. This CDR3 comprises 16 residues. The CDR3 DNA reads TGTGCCACTCTGCCCGGGAGTCGGCTGGTCAATGGTGAGCAGTTCTTC. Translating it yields CATLPGSRLVNGEQFF.

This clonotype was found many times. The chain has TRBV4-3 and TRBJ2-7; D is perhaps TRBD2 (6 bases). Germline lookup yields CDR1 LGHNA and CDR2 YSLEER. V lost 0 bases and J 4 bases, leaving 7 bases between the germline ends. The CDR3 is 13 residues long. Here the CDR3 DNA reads TGCGCCAGCAGCCAAGAACGGGGGTACGAGCAGTACTTC. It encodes CASSQERGYEQYF.

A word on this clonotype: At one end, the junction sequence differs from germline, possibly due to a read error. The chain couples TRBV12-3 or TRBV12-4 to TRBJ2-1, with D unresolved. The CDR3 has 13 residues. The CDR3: CASRLSDLNEQFF. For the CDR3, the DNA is TGTGCCAGCCGTTTATCGGACCTCAATGAGCAGTTCTTC.

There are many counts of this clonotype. The CDR3 DNA is TGTGCCAGTAGCAAATTCGGGGGAGGCTCCTACAATGAGCAGTTCTTC. Translation: CASSKFGGGSYNEQFF. The V gene is TRBV19, the J gene TRBJ2-1, with D tentatively TRBD2 (6 bases). Trimming stripped 6 bases from V and 0 bases from J, with 15 bases between. This CDR3 spans 16 amino acids. Germline V CDR1 and CDR2: LNHDA, SQIVND (reference sequence).

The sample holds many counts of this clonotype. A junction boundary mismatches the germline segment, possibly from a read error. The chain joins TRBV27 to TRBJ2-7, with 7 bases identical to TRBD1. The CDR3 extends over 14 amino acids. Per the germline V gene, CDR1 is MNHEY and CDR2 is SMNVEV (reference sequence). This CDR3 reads CASSLLYLRGPFNF. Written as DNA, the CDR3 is TGTGCCAGCAGTTTACTATACCTAAGGGGGCCTTTTAACTTC.

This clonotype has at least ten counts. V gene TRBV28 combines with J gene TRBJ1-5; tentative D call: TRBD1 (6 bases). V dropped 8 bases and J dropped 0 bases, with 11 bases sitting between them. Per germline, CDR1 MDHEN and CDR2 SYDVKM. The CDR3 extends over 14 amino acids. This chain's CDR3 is CASVWTASNQPQHF. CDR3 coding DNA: TGTGCCAGCGTGTGGACAGCTAGCAATCAGCCCCAGCATTTT.

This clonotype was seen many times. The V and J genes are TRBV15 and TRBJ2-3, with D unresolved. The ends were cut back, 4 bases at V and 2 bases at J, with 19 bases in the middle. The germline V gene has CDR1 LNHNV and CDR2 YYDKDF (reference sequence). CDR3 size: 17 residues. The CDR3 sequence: CATSNLAVDSTTDTQYF. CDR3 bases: TGTGCCACCAGCAACCTGGCGGTGGATAGTACCACAGATACGCAGTATTTT.